This T cell receptor (beta chain) was identified in a study of OX40 agonist ivuxolimab in advanced cancers. The wider study: Three patients, one with hepatocellular carcinoma and two with cutaneous melanoma, achieved partial responses.

Study observations and caveats: On average, CD8+ T cells had more expanded clones than CD4+. By week 6 at 0.1 to 3.0 mg/kg, blood CD4+ and CD8+ T cells had expanded clonally.

This CDR3 has 15 residues. V shed 4 bases, J shed 3 bases, and the junction held 6 bases outside the gene matches. Per the germline V gene, CDR1 is SGHTA and CDR2 is FQGNSA. This clone has just one count. Its specificity is not known. Sequencing used immunoSEQ multiplex PCR; TCRdb keeps in-frame clones, though not all of them. The sample includes around 75,000 clones, more than 80% seen only once; the top ten take approximately 1%. Sampled blood was obtained at baseline, cycle 4 day 1, and cycle 7 day 1. The origin of this receptor is an adult with an advanced solid tumor such as melanoma, head and neck, liver or kidney cancer. The J gene is TRBJ2-3, the V gene TRBV7-2, with TRBD2 identical over 8 bases. The sample in question was CD4+ or CD8+ T cells sorted from blood, obtained in a trial of the OX40 agonist ivuxolimab. CDR3 loop: CASSSPGGATDTQYF. In DNA, the CDR3 is TGTGCCAGCAGCTCACCCGGGGGGGCGACAGATACGCAGTATTTT.